These T cell receptor beta chains were read from a single sample in a study of monozygotic twins with cystic fibrosis. Clones were read by immunoSEQ multiplex PCR, and TCRdb kept only the in-frame ones, dropping some. The sample lists tens of thousands of clones; 85% were seen once. The sample comprised blood. All receptors come from a girl aged 2 to 9 with cystic fibrosis. The CDR3 runs from the conserved cysteine through the conserved F or W.

v_call: TRBV19
cdr3_aa: CASSRQRATFHEAFF

v_call: TRBV5-1
cdr3_aa: CASRQTGGGGGYTF

v_call: TRBV29-1
cdr3_aa: CSVVPVGSGRFNEQFF

v_call: TRBV6-1
cdr3_aa: CASSEAWDNYGYTF

v_call: TRBV27
cdr3_aa: CASRPSMAGELFF

v_call: TRBV6-6
cdr3_aa: CASSHGGDQPQHF

v_call: TRBV30
cdr3_aa: CAWDRLYLFEQFF

v_call: TRBV9
cdr3_aa: CASSAAGGYTF

v_call: TRBV5-1
cdr3_aa: CASSFDGAVGANVLTF

v_call: TRBV6-1
cdr3_aa: CASSEAWFGGKYTGELFF

v_call: TRBV18
cdr3_aa: CASSQTSRNEQFF

v_call: TRBV18
cdr3_aa: CATSEDWVTGHSYGYTF

v_call: TRBV27
cdr3_aa: CASRGDRGLNTEAFF

v_call: TRBV5-1
cdr3_aa: CASSFGKNEKLFF

v_call: TRBV5-1
cdr3_aa: CASTPGLADNEQFF

v_call: TRBV2
cdr3_aa: CASNGGRIYEQYF

v_call: TRBV21-1
cdr3_aa: CAIPPTEGAETQYF

v_call: TRBV30
cdr3_aa: CAWSVSGIGYTF

v_call: TRBV7-2
cdr3_aa: CASSFLGRVQTQYF

v_call: TRBV10-3
cdr3_aa: CAISDFGGTGTFSGANVLTF

v_call: TRBV5-4
cdr3_aa: CASRPSGTSYEQYF

v_call: TRBV6-1
cdr3_aa: CASAGQSSQPQHF

v_call: TRBV6-1
cdr3_aa: CASRPGTGNTEAFF

v_call: TRBV7-7
cdr3_aa: CASSSTRGTGELFF

v_call: TRBV30
cdr3_aa: CAWTGTGNEQYF

v_call: TRBV5-6
cdr3_aa: CASSLGTGPYGYTF

v_call: TRBV5-4
cdr3_aa: CASSLPGAGNTEAFF

v_call: TRBV6-4
cdr3_aa: CASSDRAGYNSPLHF

v_call: TRBV19
cdr3_aa: CASSGRVSNQPQHF

v_call: TRBV28
cdr3_aa: CASSLPHLAGDRKTQYF

v_call: TRBV7-2
cdr3_aa: CASSLGGADYNEQFF

v_call: TRBV18
cdr3_aa: CASSPPSDSGNTIYF

v_call: TRBV7-2
cdr3_aa: CASSLAGLADQETQYF

v_call: TRBV5-5
cdr3_aa: CASSLLAGGSYNEQFF

v_call: TRBV6-6
cdr3_aa: CASSYGSTEAFF

v_call: TRBV29-1
cdr3_aa: CSVEGGNTGELFF

v_call: TRBV11-2
cdr3_aa: CASSYSSGDHQPQHF

v_call: TRBV27
cdr3_aa: CASSDRRPGANVLTF

v_call: TRBV18
cdr3_aa: CASSWLAEYNEQFF